This note documents a single T cell receptor (beta chain) sequence. Its antigen is as yet unknown. This entry is derived from a study of T cell responses to AZD1222 COVID-19 vaccine. CDR3 length: 16 amino acids. Germline V lookup: CDR1 SGHAT, CDR2 FQDESV (reference sequence). The junction had 11 bases not matched to a gene; V was cut back by 5 bases and J by 2 bases. Libraries were prepared by immunoSEQ multiplex PCR; TCRdb keeps only in-frame clonotypes and omits some of them. The sample carries about 150,000 clones, about nine tenths recorded once. Study-level points and caveats: After two AZD1222 doses, spike-specific TCR breadth and depth rose versus day 0. Across spike, vaccine-associated CD4 TCRs were found, dominant at 160-218 and 743-854.

The sequencing used peripheral blood, collected on day 0 of MenACWY control vaccination. The source of this sequence is an adult in good health. V and J are TRBV11-1 and TRBJ1-2; 7 positions match TRBD1. CDR3 residues: CASSHGIARGNYGYTF. The CDR3 DNA sequence: TGTGCCAGCAGCCACGGCATCGCCAGGGGGAACTATGGCTACACCTTC.